This T cell receptor (beta chain) was identified during a study of response to subunit inactivated influenza vaccine. Whole-study results and caveats: Seasonal influenza vaccination, on each occasion, was suggested by the authors to recruit few new T cells.

Germline V gene sequence: CDR1 MNHEY, CDR2 SMNVEV (reference sequence). The CDR3 length is 13 residues. The V end lost 7 bases, the J end lost 0 bases, and 8 bases lay between the germline ends. TCRdb itself ran the RT-PCR reads through MiXCR, one entry per CDR3 protein. This table has about 700,000 distinct CDR3 sequences, around 14% appearing once. This clonotype showed up many times. The target antigen is unknown. The gene calls are TRBV27 and TRBJ2-3; the D is unclear. This specimen was PBMCs from blood, taken approximately 15 days before vaccination. The receptor's source is a man aged 50-60 years who received an inactivated influenza vaccine. CDR3 DNA sequence: TGTGCCAGCAAACCACATAGCACAGATACGCAGTATTTT. Protein product: CASKPHSTDTQYF.